Presented here are 27 T cell receptor beta chains from one specimen sequenced in a study of blood T cells in healthy people across ages. With a J-beta primer mix and a sample-barcoded 5' primer, a second PCR ran about 7 to 12 cycles. TCRdb re-analysed the 5' RACE reads in MiXCR, keeping a single row per CDR3 protein. Found here are about 1.6 million distinct CDR3 sequences, roughly 30% of them singletons; the top ten hold around 10%. The sample was blood. Receptors were obtained from a woman aged 25 to 39 in good health.

The V call is TRBV27, the J call TRBJ1-2; TRBD1 agrees at 8 bases. Germline V gene data show CDR1 as MNHEY and CDR2 as SMNVEV (reference sequence). CDR3 size: 17 residues. The junction had 17 bases not matched to a gene; V was cut back by 5 bases and J by 6 bases. The CDR3 loop reads CASSPTNYGQGSDGYTF. The CDR3 DNA follows: TGTGCCAGCAGTCCGACAAATTACGGACAGGGCTCCGATGGCTACACCTTC.

This clonotype was seen repeatedly, ten times or more. The rearrangement uses TRBV2 and TRBJ2-1; TRBD2 might be the D (5 bases). The ends were cut back, 2 bases at V and 12 bases at J, with 8 bases in the middle. The germline CDR1 and CDR2 sequences are SNHLY and FYNNEI. The length of the CDR3 is 11 residues. In DNA, the CDR3 is TGTGCCAGCAGTGAACGGACTTCGCAGTTCTTC. It codes for CASSERTSQFF.

This chain connects TRBV5-6 to TRBJ2-1; 12 bases line up with TRBD2. Germline CDR1 is SGHDT and CDR2 is YYEEEE. V trimming: 3 bases; J trimming: 6 bases; junction bases outside the gene matches: 4. CDR3 size: 15 residues. The CDR3 sequence is CASSYGTSGLNEQFF. CDR3 coding DNA: TGTGCCAGCAGCTACGGGACTAGCGGGCTCAATGAGCAGTTCTTC.

The chain recombines TRBV20-1 with TRBJ2-1; 11 nucleotides line up with TRBD2. In germline, CDR1 is DFQATT, CDR2 SNEGSKA (reference sequence). The CDR3 totals 14 residues. J gave up 9 bases and V 1 base, and 5 bases lay outside the gene matches. In nucleotides, the CDR3 is TGCAGTGCTAGAGGACTAGCGGGGCCCCGTGAGCAGTTCTTC. It translates to CSARGLAGPREQFF.

The chain combines TRBV28 with TRBJ1-1; TRBD1 matches at 9 bases. Germline V gives CDR1 MDHEN, CDR2 SYDVKM. CDR3 length: 15 residues. V was pared by 5 bases and J by 9 bases, with 13 bases of the junction left unmatched. The DNA for the CDR3 is TGTGCCAGCAGTCCGGCCCTAGGACAGGGGAGAAAAGCTTTCTTT. This encodes CASSPALGQGRKAFF.

This clonotype came up a few times. The V gene is TRBV20-1, the J gene TRBJ2-7; 8 bases fit TRBD1. V was clipped by 6 bases and J by 3 bases; unmatched bases: 7. This CDR3 spans 13 amino acids. Germline V gives CDR1 DFQATT, CDR2 SNEGSKA (reference sequence). The CDR3 protein is CSAMDRANYEQYF. CDR3 nucleotides: TGCAGTGCGATGGACAGGGCGAACTACGAGCAGTACTTC.

V and J are TRBV10-3 and TRBJ2-3; D is undetermined. With 2 bases removed from V and 6 bases from J, the gap between germline ends came to 15 bases. Germline-derived CDR1 and CDR2 are ENHRY and SYGVKD. The CDR3 is made up of 15 amino acids. This CDR3 is CAISEPAVGSDTQYF. The CDR3 DNA sequence: TGTGCCATCAGTGAGCCGGCGGTGGGATCGGATACGCAGTATTTT.

This clonotype showed up just a few times. The rearrangement uses TRBV5-8 and TRBJ1-1; D is possibly TRBD1 (5 bases). From germline, CDR1 is SGHTS and CDR2 YDEGEE. The length of the CDR3 is 15 residues. The V end lost 6 bases, the J end lost 0 bases, and 15 bases lay between the germline ends. CDR3 region: CASNNEAGLNTEAFF. The CDR3 nucleotides are TGTGCCAGCAACAATGAGGCGGGGCTGAACACTGAAGCTTTCTTT.

A few counts support this clonotype. This chain joins TRBV15 and TRBJ1-6; D unresolved. CDR1 and CDR2 (germline): LNHNV, YYDKDF (reference sequence). Trimming removed 4 bases from V and 8 bases from J, with 6 bases in between. The CDR3 is 12 residues long. This CDR3 is CATSKKDSPLHF. The CDR3 bases are TGTGCCACCAGCAAGAAAGATTCACCCCTCCACTTT.

This chain joins TRBV21-1 and TRBJ2-7; TRBD1 is the table's D call, not checked against the DNA. TRBV21-1 is labeled a pseudogene. The CDR3 length is 14 residues. As DNA, the CDR3 is TGTGCCAGCAGCTCCCAGACAGACTCCTACGAGCAGTACTTC. This gives the protein CASSSQTDSYEQYF.

Worth noting for this clonotype: One end of the junction varies from germline; a read error may be responsible. This rearrangement joins TRBV12-3 or TRBV12-4 to TRBJ2-3; D may be TRBD1 (5 bases). The CDR3 loop spans 15 amino acids. CDR3 residues: CASSLVGVSPDAQYF. The CDR3 DNA reads TGTGCCAGCAGTTTAGTAGGGGTGAGTCCAGATGCGCAGTATTTT.

The V call is TRBV11-2, the J call TRBJ2-7; D unclear. Trimming pared 6 bases from V and 4 bases from J, leaving 13 bases between. The CDR3 consists of 13 residues. Germline V gene lookup returns CDR1 SGHAT and CDR2 FQNNGV. The chain's CDR3 is CASRYIRTYEQYF. The CDR3 DNA is TGTGCCAGCAGGTACATCAGGACGTACGAGCAGTACTTC.

This chain uses TRBV9 with TRBJ1-5, with no clear D. Trimming removed 0 bases from V and 4 bases from J, with 14 bases in between. CDR1 is SGDLS and CDR2 is YYNGEE in the germline V gene. The CDR3 is made up of 16 amino acids. The CDR3 loop is CASSVDAGSPNQPQHF. In DNA, the CDR3 is TGTGCCAGCAGCGTAGATGCCGGGTCCCCGAATCAGCCCCAGCATTTT.

In this sample, this clonotype turned up a few times. This sequence joins TRBV2 and TRBJ2-1; 9 bases match TRBD2. Losses at the gene ends were 4 bases for V and 9 bases for J; bases not matched to a gene: 16. This CDR3 is built from 17 residues. Germline values: CDR1 SNHLY, CDR2 FYNNEI. CDR3 in DNA: TGTGCCAGCAGTGGGGGGAGGCTAGCGGGGAGAGGAGGTGAGCAGTTCTTC. It encodes CASSGGRLAGRGGEQFF.

This clonotype has only a few counts. The chain is built from TRBV28 and TRBJ2-1, with D possibly TRBD2 on 5 matching bases. This CDR3 is built from 14 residues. Trimming shortened V by 3 bases and J by 7 bases, and 13 bases separated the two germline ends. Per the germline V gene, CDR1 is MDHEN and CDR2 is SYDVKM. CDR3 amino acids: CASSFASGSNEQFF. The CDR3 region has the DNA TGTGCCAGCAGTTTCGCCAGCGGATCTAATGAGCAGTTCTTC.

This chain joins TRBV7-6 and TRBJ1-1, with 9 bases that match TRBD1. The CDR3 runs to 13 residues. With V trimmed by 3 bases and J by 7 bases, 3 bases remained unmatched. Germline V lookup: CDR1 SGHVS, CDR2 FNYEAQ. The CDR3 here is CASSLTGGVEAFF. For the CDR3, the DNA is TGTGCCAGCAGCTTGACAGGGGGAGTTGAAGCTTTCTTT. The full variable domain, rest sourced from reference TRBV7-6 and TRBJ1-1, is GAGVSQSPRYKVTKRGQDVALRCDPISGHVSLYWYRQALGQGPEFLTYFNYEAQQDKSGLPNDRFSAERPEGSISTLTIQRTEQRDSAMYRCASSLTGGVEAFFGQGTRLTVV.

To note about this clonotype: A read error may account for a junction end that differs from germline. The rearrangement joins TRBV10-3 to TRBJ2-2; D is ambiguous. Germline values: CDR1 ENHRY, CDR2 SYGVKD. CDR3 length: 15 residues. In nucleotides, the CDR3 is TGCGCCATCAGTGAGTTCGAGTCCGGACCCGGGGAGCTGTTTTTT. Amino acid sequence: CAISEFESGPGELFF.

This clonotype was seen a few times. This rearrangement joins TRBV20-1 to TRBJ2-1; no definite D call. The V gene lost 3 bases and the J gene lost 9 bases, with 9 bases spanning the gap. Per germline, CDR1 DFQATT and CDR2 SNEGSKA (reference sequence). There are 11 residues in the CDR3. The CDR3 region is CSASEITEQFF. The CDR3 DNA sequence: TGCAGTGCTAGTGAGATCACTGAGCAGTTCTTC.

On this clonotype itself: Mismatch with germline at one junction end may stem from a read error. This chain links TRBV9 with TRBJ2-2; 12 bases align to TRBD1. CDR3 length equals 20 residues. CDR1 and CDR2 from the germline V gene are SGDLS and YYNGEE. CDR3 loop: CASSAAGTGGVNSGTGELFF. CDR3 coding DNA: TGTGCCAGCAGCGCCGCCGGGACAGGGGGCGTAAATTCGGGCACCGGGGAGTTGTTTTTT. Full variable domain (outside the CDR3, taken from reference TRBV9 and TRBJ2-2): DSGVTQTPKHLITATGQRVTLRCSPRSGDLSVYWYQQSLDQGLQFLIQYYNGEERAKGNILERFSAQQFPDLHSELNLSSLELGDSALYFCASSAAGTGGVNSGTGELFFGEGSRLTVL.

This clonotype occurred many times. This chain connects TRBV29-1 to TRBJ2-1; no firm D call. This CDR3 comprises 14 residues. The germline V and J ends were trimmed by 0 bases and 10 bases, with 16 bases remaining between them. Germline V gene lookup returns CDR1 SQVTM and CDR2 ANQGSEA. In DNA, the CDR3 is TGCAGCGTTGAAGATCCACGGTCCTACGACGAGCAGTTCTTC. Residues: CSVEDPRSYDEQFF.

The chain has TRBV5-4 and TRBJ2-3; D is possibly TRBD1 (5 bases). V lost 6 bases, J lost 5 bases, and 13 bases lay in between. The CDR3 is 13 residues long. Germline V gene data show CDR1 as SGHNT and CDR2 as YYREEE (reference sequence). CDR3 amino acids: CASNQDTGDTQYF. The CDR3, as DNA: TGTGCCAGCAACCAGGATACAGGAGATACGCAGTATTTT.

In its sample, this clonotype was seen once. V and J are TRBV29-1 and TRBJ1-2, with 7 bases aligning to TRBD1. Trimming removed 4 bases from V and 7 bases from J; junction bases left unmatched: 9. Germline values: CDR1 SQVTM, CDR2 ANQGSEA. The CDR3 runs 13 residues. The CDR3 nucleotides are TGCAGCGTTGCGGAGGGGGCCCTCCCTGGCTACACCTTC. Protein product: CSVAEGALPGYTF.

This clonotype was seen just once. Here the CDR3 DNA reads TGTGCCATCAGTGAGTCGCCTTGGGGGGATCGCAATCAGCCCCAGCATTTT. This translates into CAISESPWGDRNQPQHF. V usage is TRBV10-3 and J usage is TRBJ1-5; D is perhaps TRBD1 (5 bases). The V end was cut by 0 bases, the J end by 2 bases, with 14 bases between. This CDR3 contains 17 residues. CDR1 and CDR2 (germline): ENHRY, SYGVKD.

This clonotype was detected a few times. The V gene is TRBV5-1, the J gene TRBJ2-5; no definite D call. Trimming took 0 bases from V and 2 from J, leaving 11 bases between them. CDR3 length equals 15 residues. Germline V gene sequence: CDR1 SGHRS, CDR2 YFSETQ. CDR3 loop: CASSLELSIQETQYF. CDR3 DNA: TGCGCCAGCAGCTTGGAGCTGTCTATTCAAGAGACCCAGTACTTC.

This clonotype has more than one count but fewer than ten. The CDR3 bases are TGCGCCAGCAGCTTGGCCTGGGACGGAGAAGCTTTCTTT. Its protein is CASSLAWDGEAFF. The rearrangement joins TRBV5-1 to TRBJ1-1, with D perhaps matching TRBD1 (5 bases). The CDR3 contains 13 residues. V shed 0 bases and J shed 8 bases, with 11 bases lying between them. Per germline, CDR1 SGHRS and CDR2 YFSETQ.

As to this clonotype: This could be a read error, since a much larger clone is one nucleotide away. V usage is TRBV29-1 and J usage is TRBJ1-2; 7 positions match TRBD1. This CDR3 has 14 amino acids. The germline V gene has CDR1 SQVTM and CDR2 ANQGSEA. Trimming cost V 1 base and J 8 bases; bases outside gene matches: 10. The CDR3 DNA sequence: TGCAGCGTTGAAGTCAAGATAGGGGGCCACGGCTACACCTTC. Its translation: CSVEVKIGGHGYTF.

The rearrangement uses TRBV3-1 and TRBJ2-1, with 7 positions matching TRBD2. V trimming: 4 bases; J trimming: 5 bases; junction bases outside the gene matches: 2. Germline V gene data show CDR1 as LGHDT and CDR2 as YNNKEL (reference sequence). This CDR3 is built from 13 residues. The CDR3 DNA reads as TGTGCCAGCAGCCGGACTAGAAACAATGAGCAGTTCTTC. It yields the protein CASSRTRNNEQFF.